One and the same sample provided the 3 T cell receptor beta chains below, sequenced in a study of cytomegalovirus exposure and HLA in healthy donors. The PCR had 60 Vbeta and 13 Jbeta primers. Data came from immunoSEQ multiplex PCR; TCRdb stores just in-frame clones and leaves some out. Of 90,000 to 140,000 clones in the sample, about 83% were seen once. The sample comprised PBMCs. The receptors stem from a man aged 18 to 29 in good health and CMV-seronegative.

This clone was picked up one time. The chain joins TRBV5-4 to TRBJ2-3, with TRBD1 matching over 8 bases. The CDR3 is made up of 14 amino acids. J lost 1 base, V lost 4 bases, and 2 bases had no gene match. Germline CDR1 SGHNT, CDR2 YYREEE (reference sequence). The CDR3 nucleotides are TGTGCCAGCAGCCCGGACAGGGGCACAGATACGCAGTATTTT. It is translated as CASSPDRGTDTQYF.

This clone was counted a single time. The J gene is TRBJ2-6, the V gene TRBV10-3, with D perhaps matching TRBD1 (5 bases). Per germline, CDR1 ENHRY and CDR2 SYGVKD. V was pared by 6 bases and J by 0 bases, with 9 bases between. The CDR3 has 15 residues. The CDR3 protein is CAIRTDISGANVLTF. As DNA, the CDR3 is TGTGCCATCAGGACAGACATCTCTGGGGCCAACGTCCTGACTTTC.

The rearrangement links TRBV14 to TRBJ1-4; TRBD1 aligns across 8 bases. Germline V lookup: CDR1 SGHDN, CDR2 FVKESK. This CDR3 region has 15 residues. J lost 5 bases, V lost 5 bases, and 7 bases had no gene match. CDR3 bases: TGTGCCAGCAGCTGGACAGGGTACCCGAATGAAAAACTGTTTTTT. This sequence encodes CASSWTGYPNEKLFF.